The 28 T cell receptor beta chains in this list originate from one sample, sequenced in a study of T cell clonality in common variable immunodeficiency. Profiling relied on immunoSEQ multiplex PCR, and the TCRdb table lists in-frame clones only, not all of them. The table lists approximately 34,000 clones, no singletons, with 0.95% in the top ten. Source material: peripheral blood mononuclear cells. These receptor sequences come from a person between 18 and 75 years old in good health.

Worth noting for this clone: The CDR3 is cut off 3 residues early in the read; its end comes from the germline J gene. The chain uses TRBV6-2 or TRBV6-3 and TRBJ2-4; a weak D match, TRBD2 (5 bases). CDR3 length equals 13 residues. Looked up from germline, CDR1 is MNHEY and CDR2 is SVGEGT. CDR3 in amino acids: CASSLVGVDGQYF. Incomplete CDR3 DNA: TGTGCCAGCAGTTTGGTCGGGGTGGATGGT.

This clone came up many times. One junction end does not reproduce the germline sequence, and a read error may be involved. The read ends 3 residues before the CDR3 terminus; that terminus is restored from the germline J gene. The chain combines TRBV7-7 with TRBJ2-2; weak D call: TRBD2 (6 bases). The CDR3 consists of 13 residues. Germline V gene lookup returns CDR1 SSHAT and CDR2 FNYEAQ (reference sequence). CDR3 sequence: CASSRDFTGELFF. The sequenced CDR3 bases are TGTGCTAGCAGCCGGGACTTCACCGGGGAG.

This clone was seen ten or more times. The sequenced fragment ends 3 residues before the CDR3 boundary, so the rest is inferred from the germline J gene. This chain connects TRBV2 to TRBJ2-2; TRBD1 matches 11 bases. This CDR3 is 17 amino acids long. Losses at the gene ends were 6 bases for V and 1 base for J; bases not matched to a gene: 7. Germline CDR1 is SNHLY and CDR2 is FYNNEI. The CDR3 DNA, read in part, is TGTGCCAGCAGCCGGGACAGGGGGTTCCTGAACACCGGGGAG. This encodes CASSRDRGFLNTGE. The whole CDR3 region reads CASSRDRGFLNTGELFF.

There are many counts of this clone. The covered CDR3 bases are TGTGCCTGGAACAGGGACAGTCGGAACACTGAA. It translates to CAWNRDSRNTE. The entire CDR3 is CAWNRDSRNTEAFF. The J gene is TRBJ1-1, the V gene TRBV30; 7 nucleotides align to TRBD1. The observed sequence ends 3 residues before the CDR3 terminus, with the missing tail filled in from the germline J gene. Germline CDR1 GTSNPN, CDR2 SVGIG (reference sequence). Trimming at V came to 4 bases and at J to 1 base, leaving 6 bases not matched to a gene. This CDR3 region has 14 residues.

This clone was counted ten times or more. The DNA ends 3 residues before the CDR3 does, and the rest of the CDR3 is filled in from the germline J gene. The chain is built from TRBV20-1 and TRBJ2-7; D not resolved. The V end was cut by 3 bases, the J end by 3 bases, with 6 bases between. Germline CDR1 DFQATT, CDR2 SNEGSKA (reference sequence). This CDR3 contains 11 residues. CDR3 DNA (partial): TGCAGTGCTAGGCTAAGCTACGAG. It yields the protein CSARLSYE. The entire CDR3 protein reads CSARLSYEQYF.

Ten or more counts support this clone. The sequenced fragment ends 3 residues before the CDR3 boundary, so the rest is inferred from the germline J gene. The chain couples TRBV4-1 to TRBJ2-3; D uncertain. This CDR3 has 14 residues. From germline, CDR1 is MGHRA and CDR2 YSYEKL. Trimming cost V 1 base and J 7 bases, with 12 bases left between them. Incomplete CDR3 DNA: TGCGCCAGCAGCCAAGTTTCCATCGCGAATACG. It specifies CASSQVSIANT. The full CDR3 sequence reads CASSQVSIANTQYF.

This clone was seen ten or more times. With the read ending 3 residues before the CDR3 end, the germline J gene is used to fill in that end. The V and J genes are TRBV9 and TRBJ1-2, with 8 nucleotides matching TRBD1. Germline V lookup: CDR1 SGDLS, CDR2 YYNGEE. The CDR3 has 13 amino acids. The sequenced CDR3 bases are TGTGCCAGCAACCGAGTTCCAGGGGGCGGC. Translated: CASNRVPGGG. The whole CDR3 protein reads CASNRVPGGGYTF.

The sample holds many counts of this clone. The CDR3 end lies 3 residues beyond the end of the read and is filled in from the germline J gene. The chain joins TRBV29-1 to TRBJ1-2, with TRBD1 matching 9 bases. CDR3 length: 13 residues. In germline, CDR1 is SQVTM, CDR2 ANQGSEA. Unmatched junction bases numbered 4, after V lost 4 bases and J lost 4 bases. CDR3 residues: CSVGTGGPYGYTF. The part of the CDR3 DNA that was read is TGCAGCGTTGGAACAGGGGGCCCCTATGGC.

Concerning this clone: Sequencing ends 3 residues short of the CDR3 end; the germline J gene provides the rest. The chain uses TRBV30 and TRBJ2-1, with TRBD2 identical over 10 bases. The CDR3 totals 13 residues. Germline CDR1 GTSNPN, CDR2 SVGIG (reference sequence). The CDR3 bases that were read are TGTGCACATGCTAGCGGGGGATACAATGAG. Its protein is CAHASGGYNE. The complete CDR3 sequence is CAHASGGYNEQFF.

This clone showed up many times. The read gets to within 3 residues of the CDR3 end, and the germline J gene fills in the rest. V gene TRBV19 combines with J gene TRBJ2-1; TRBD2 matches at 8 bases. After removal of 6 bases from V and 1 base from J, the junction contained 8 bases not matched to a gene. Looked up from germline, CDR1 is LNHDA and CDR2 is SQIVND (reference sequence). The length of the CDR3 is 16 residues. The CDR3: CASRAGGGLSYNEQFF. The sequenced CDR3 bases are TGTGCCAGTAGGGCGGGCGGGGGGCTTTCCTACAATGAG.

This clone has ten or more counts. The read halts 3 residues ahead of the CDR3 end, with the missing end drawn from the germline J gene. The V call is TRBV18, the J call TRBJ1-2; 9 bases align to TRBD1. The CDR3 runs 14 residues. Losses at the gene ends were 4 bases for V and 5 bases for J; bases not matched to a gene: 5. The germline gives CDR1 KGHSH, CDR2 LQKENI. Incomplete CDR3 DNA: TGTGCCAGCTCACAGGACAGGGGAGGTTATGGC. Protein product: CASSQDRGGYG. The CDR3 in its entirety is CASSQDRGGYGYTF.

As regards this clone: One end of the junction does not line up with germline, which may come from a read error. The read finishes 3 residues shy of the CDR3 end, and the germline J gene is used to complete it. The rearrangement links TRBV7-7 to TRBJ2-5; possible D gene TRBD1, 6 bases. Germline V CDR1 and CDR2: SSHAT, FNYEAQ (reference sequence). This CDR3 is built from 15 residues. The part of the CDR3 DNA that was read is TGTGCTAGCAGCCCGAATCTATTAGGGGGAGAGACC. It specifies CASSPNLLGGET. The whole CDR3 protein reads CASSPNLLGGETQYF.

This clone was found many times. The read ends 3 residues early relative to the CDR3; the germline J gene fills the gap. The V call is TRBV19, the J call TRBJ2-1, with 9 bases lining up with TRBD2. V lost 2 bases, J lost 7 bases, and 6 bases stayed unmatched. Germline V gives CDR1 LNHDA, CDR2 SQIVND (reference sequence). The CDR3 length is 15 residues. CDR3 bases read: TGTGCCAGTAGTATAATCAGTAGCGGGAGTAATGAG. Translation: CASSIISSGSNE. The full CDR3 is CASSIISSGSNEQFF. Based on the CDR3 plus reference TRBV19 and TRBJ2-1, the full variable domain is DGGITQSPKYLFRKEGQNVTLSCEQNLNHDAMYWYRQDPGQGLRLIYYSQIVNDFQKGDIAEGYSVSREKKESFPLTVTSAQKNPTAFYLCASSIISSGSNEQFFGPGTRLTVL.

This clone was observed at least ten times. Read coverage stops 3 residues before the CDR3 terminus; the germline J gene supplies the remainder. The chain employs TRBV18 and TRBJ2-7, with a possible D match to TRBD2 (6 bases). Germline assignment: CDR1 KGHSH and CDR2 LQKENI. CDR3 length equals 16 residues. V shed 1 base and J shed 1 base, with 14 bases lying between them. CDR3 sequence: CASSPRRGGGSYEQYF. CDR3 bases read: TGTGCCAGCTCACCACGGCGGGGCGGAGGATCCTACGAG. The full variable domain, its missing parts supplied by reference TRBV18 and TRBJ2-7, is NAGVMQNPRHLVRRRGQEARLRCSPMKGHSHVYWYRQLPEEGLKFMVYLQKENIIDESGMPKERFSAEFPKEGPSILRIQQVVRGDSAAYFCASSPRRGGGSYEQYFGPGTRLTVT.

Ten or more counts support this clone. The CDR3 region is CSARVAASGGELFF. The CDR3 DNA, read in part, is TGCAGTGCTAGAGTAGCGGCCTCGGGCGGGGAG. This chain links TRBV20-1 with TRBJ2-2, with D possibly matching TRBD2 (6 bases). The read ends 3 residues shy of where the CDR3 ends; the end is completed using the germline J gene. Trimming removed 1 base at V and 7 bases at J, with 13 bases between. CDR1 is DFQATT and CDR2 is SNEGSKA in the germline V gene (reference sequence). The CDR3 runs 14 residues.

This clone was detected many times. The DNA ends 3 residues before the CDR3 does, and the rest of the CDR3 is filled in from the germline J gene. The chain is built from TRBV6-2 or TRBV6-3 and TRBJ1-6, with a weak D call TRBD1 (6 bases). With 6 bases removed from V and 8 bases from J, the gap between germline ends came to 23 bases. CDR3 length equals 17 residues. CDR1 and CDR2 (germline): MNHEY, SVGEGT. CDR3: CASSHDDRFMEDSPLHF. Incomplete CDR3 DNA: TGTGCCAGCAGCCACGATGACAGGTTCATGGAAGATTCACCC.

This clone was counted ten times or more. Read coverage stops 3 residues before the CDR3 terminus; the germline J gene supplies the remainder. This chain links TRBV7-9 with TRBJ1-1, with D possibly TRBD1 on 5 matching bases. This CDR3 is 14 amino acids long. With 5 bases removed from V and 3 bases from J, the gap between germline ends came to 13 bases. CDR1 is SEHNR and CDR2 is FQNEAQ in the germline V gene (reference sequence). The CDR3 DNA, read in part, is TGTGCCAGCAGCCGAGGGGCCGAAGACACTGAA. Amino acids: CASSRGAEDTE. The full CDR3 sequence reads CASSRGAEDTEAFF.

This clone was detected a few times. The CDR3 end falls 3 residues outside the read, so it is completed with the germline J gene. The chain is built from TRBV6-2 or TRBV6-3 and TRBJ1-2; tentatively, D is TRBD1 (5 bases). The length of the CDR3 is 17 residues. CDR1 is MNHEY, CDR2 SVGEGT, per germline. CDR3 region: CASSYSAGGSTSYDYTF. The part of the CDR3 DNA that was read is TGTGCCAGCAGTTACTCAGCGGGGGGGTCTACCTCCTACGAC.

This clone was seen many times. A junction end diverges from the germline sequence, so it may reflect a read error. CDR3 DNA (partial): TGTGCTAGCAGCTTCTCCCCCCCTAGTTTTGGGGAGACC. It is translated as CASSFSPPSFGET. The complete CDR3 sequence is CASSFSPPSFGETQYF. V is TRBV7-7 and J is TRBJ2-5; D gene unclear. Read sequence stops 3 residues before the CDR3 end, and the germline J gene provides the missing end. Germline assignment: CDR1 SSHAT and CDR2 FNYEAQ (reference sequence). The CDR3 length is 16 residues. The full variable domain, its missing parts supplied by reference TRBV7-7 and TRBJ2-5, is GAGVSQSPRYKVTKRGQDVTLRCDPISSHATLYWYQQALGQGPEFLTYFNYEAQPDKSGLPSDRFSAERPEGSISTLTIQRTEQRDSAMYRCASSFSPPSFGETQYFGPGTRLLVL.

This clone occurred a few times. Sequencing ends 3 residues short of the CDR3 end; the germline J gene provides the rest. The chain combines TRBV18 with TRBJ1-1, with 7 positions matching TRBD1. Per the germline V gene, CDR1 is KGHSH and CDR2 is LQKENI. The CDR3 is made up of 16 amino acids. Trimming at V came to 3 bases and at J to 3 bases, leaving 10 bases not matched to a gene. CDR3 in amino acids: CASSPRRDRLDTEAFF. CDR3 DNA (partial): TGTGCCAGCTCACCGCGAAGGGACAGATTGGACACTGAA.

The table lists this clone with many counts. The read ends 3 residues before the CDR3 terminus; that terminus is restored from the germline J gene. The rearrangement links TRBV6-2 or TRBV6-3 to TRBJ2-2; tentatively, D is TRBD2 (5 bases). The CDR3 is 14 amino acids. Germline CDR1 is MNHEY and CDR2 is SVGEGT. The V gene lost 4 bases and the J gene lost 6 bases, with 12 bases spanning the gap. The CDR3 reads CASSFTSSAGELFF. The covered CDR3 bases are TGTGCCAGCAGTTTCACTAGTTCGGCCGGGGAG.

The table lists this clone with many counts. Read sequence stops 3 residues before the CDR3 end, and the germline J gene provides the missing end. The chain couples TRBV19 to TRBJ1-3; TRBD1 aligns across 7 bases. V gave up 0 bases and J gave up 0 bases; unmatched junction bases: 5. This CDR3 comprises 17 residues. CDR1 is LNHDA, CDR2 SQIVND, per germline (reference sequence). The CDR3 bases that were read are TGTGCCAGTAGTATAGATTGGGGGACAGACTCTGGAAACACC. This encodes CASSIDWGTDSGNT. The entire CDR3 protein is CASSIDWGTDSGNTIYF.

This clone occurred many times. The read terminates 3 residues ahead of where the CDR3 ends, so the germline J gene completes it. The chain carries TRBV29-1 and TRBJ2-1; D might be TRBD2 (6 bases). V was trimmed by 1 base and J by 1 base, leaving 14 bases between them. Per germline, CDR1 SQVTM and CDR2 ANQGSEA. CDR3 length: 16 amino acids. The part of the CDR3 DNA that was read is TGCAGCGTTGAAGGAGGAGGGGAGAGGTCCTACAATGAG. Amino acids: CSVEGGGERSYNE. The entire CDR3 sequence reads CSVEGGGERSYNEQFF.

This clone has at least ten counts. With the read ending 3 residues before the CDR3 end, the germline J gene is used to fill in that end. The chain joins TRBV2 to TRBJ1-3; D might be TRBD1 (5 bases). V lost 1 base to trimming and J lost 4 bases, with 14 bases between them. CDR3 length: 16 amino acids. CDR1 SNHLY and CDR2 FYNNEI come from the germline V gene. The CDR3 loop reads CASSEGRALQGNTIYF. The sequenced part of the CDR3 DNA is TGTGCCAGCAGTGAAGGCAGGGCCTTGCAAGGAAACACC.

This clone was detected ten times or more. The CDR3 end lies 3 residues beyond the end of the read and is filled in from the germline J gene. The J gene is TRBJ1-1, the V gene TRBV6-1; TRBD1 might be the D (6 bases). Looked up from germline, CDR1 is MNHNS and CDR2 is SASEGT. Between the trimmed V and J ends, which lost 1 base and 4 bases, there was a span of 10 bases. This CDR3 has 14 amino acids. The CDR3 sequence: CASSEVRGSTEAFF. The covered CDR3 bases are TGTGCCAGCAGTGAAGTCAGGGGCTCCACTGAA.

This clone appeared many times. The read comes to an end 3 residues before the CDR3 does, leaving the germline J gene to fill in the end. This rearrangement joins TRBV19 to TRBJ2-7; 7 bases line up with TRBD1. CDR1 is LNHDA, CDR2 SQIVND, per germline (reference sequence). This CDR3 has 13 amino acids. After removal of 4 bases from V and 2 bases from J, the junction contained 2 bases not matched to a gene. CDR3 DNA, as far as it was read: TGTGCCAGTAGTACGCAGGGGGCCTACGAG. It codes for CASSTQGAYE. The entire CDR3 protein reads CASSTQGAYEQYF.

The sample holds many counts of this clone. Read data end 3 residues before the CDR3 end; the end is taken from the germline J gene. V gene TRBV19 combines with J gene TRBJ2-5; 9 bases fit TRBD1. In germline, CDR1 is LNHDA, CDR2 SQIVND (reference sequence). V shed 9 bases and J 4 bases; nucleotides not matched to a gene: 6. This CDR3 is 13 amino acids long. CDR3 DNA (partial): TGTGCCAGCCGACTGACAGGGGGAGAGACC. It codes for CASRLTGGET. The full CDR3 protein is CASRLTGGETQYF.

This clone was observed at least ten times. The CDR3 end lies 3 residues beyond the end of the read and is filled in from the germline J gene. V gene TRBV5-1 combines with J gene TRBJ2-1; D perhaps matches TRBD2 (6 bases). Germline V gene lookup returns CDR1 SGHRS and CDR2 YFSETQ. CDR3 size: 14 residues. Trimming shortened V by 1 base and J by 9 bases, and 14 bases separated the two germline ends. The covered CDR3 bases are TGCGCCAGCAGCTTGAGGGGACTCATGGGTGAG. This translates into CASSLRGLMGE. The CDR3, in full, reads CASSLRGLMGEQFF.